These T cell receptor beta chains were read from a single sample in a study of kidney transplant recipient with SARS-CoV-2 infection. TCRdb used MiXCR to reprocess the reads, holding one entry per CDR3 protein. The sample lists some 220,000 distinct CDR3 sequences, 29% occurring once. The sequencing here drew on a blood sample, taken at baseline and on roughly day 110 from a kidney transplant recipient. The receptors stem from a young adult male patient who had COVID-19 and was a kidney transplant recipient. Some T cells may trace back to the graft donor. Both conserved end residues are part of each CDR3. D genes are given only for firm matches. Expanded clones are given a class, and other clones once, few, many or no size at all.

d_gene	j_gene	v_gene	abundance	CDR3nt	CDR3aa
-	TRBJ2-7	TRBV6-6	many	TGTGCCAGCAAGGACGGTCGAGGAGAGCAGTACTTC	CASKDGRGEQYF
TRBD2	TRBJ2-1	TRBV7-9	-	TGTGCCAGCACCCACGCCAGCGGGAGCCTTTACAATGAGCAGTTCTTC	CASTHASGSLYNEQFF
-	TRBJ2-1	TRBV4-1	few	TGCGCCAGCAGTGGGGGGACTAGGGGGCCCCCCGATTCCTACAATGAGCAGTTCTTC	CASSGGTRGPPDSYNEQFF
-	TRBJ2-7	TRBV20-1	many	TGCAGTGCTAGAGATCGTCTAGCGACCTACGAGCAGTACTTC	CSARDRLATYEQYF
-	TRBJ2-3	TRBV2	few	TGTGCCAGCAGTGAATCCGGGTGGACGGGCACAGATACGCAGTATTTT	CASSESGWTGTDTQYF
TRBD1	TRBJ1-6	TRBV30	many	TGTGCCGGCATGAGACAGGGGTATTCACCCCTCCACTTT	CAGMRQGYSPLHF
-	TRBJ2-5	TRBV29-1	few	TGCAGCCACCCGGGGCAGGGAGGCGAGACCCAGTACTTC	CSHPGQGGETQYF
-	TRBJ2-1	TRBV6-5	many	TGTGCCAGCAGCGGCTGGGCTTCCCCCGGGAATGAGCAGTTCTTC	CASSGWASPGNEQFF
-	TRBJ1-6	TRBV7-2	many	TGTGCCAGCAGCTTAGGGGTCGTGTCACCCCTCCACTTT	CASSLGVVSPLHF
-	TRBJ2-6	TRBV7-3	many	TGTGCCAGCAGCTTAAGGGCGTTGGCGTTCTCTGGGGCCAACGTCCTGACTTTC	CASSLRALAFSGANVLTF
-	TRBJ1-2	TRBV6-8	many	TGTGCCAGCAGTGGATTTCGACGCTCTAGAAAGACCTATGGCTACACCTTC	CASSGFRRSRKTYGYTF
TRBD1	TRBJ1-6	TRBV28	many	TGTGCCAGCAAACTCTCTCAGGGGGCGGGAAATTCACCCCTCCACTTT	CASKLSQGAGNSPLHF
TRBD1	TRBJ2-7	TRBV7-8	many	TGTGCCAGCATCGCGACAGGGGCTTACGAGCAGTACTTC	CASIATGAYEQYF
TRBD1	TRBJ2-5	TRBV7-9	many	TGTGCCAGCATCCCGGAGAAGGACAGGGGTTTACCCCAAGAGACCCAGTACTTC	CASIPEKDRGLPQETQYF
-	TRBJ2-2	TRBV9	many	TGTGCCAGCAGCGTAGACCACTTCACCGGGGAGCTGTTTTTT	CASSVDHFTGELFF
TRBD1	TRBJ2-6	TRBV11-2	few	TGTGCCAGCAGCCCCGCTCGGACAGGGGGCGCTGGGGCCAACGTCCTGACTTTC	CASSPARTGGAGANVLTF
-	TRBJ1-1	TRBV6-2/TRBV6-3	many	TGTGCCAGCAGTTATGACCGATACACTGAAGCTTTCTTT	CASSYDRYTEAFF
TRBD2	TRBJ2-1	TRBV28	-	TGTGCCAGCAACTCCCTTCTAGCGGGAGGTGGTGGTGAGCAGTTCTTC	CASNSLLAGGGGEQFF
-	TRBJ2-7	TRBV7-9	many	TGTGCCAGCAGCCTTGGGGTAGCGGCCTCCTACGAGCAGTACTTC	CASSLGVAASYEQYF
-	TRBJ1-2	TRBV12-3/TRBV12-4	many	TGTGCCAGCAGTCTGACTTCCATTTATGGCTACACCTTC	CASSLTSIYGYTF
TRBD2	TRBJ2-7	TRBV28	many	TGTGCCAGCAGTACACTAGGGACTAGCGGCCCCTACGAGCAGTACTTC	CASSTLGTSGPYEQYF
-	TRBJ2-5	TRBV2	-	TGTGCCGCGGACGTAAAAGAGACCCGGTACTTC	CAADVKETRYF